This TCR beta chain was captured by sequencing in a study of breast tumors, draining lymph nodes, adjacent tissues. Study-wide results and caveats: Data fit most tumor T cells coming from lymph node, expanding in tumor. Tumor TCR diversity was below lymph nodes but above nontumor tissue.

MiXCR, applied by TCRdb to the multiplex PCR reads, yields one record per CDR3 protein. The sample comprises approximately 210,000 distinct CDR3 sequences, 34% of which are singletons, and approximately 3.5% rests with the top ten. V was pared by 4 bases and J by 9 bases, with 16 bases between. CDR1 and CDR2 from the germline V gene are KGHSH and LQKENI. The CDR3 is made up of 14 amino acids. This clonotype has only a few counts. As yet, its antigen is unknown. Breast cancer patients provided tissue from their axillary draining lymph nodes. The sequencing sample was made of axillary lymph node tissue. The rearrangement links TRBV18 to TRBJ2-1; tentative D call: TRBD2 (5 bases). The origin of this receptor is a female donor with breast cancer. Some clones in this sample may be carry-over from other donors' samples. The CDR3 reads CASSLFVAEGEQFF. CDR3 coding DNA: TGTGCCAGCTCACTATTTGTGGCCGAGGGTGAGCAGTTCTTC. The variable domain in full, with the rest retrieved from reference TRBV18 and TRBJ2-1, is NAGVMQNPRHLVRRRGQEARLRCSPMKGHSHVYWYRQLPEEGLKFMVYLQKENIIDESGMPKERFSAEFPKEGPSILRIQQVVRGDSAAYFCASSLFVAEGEQFFGPGTRLTVL.